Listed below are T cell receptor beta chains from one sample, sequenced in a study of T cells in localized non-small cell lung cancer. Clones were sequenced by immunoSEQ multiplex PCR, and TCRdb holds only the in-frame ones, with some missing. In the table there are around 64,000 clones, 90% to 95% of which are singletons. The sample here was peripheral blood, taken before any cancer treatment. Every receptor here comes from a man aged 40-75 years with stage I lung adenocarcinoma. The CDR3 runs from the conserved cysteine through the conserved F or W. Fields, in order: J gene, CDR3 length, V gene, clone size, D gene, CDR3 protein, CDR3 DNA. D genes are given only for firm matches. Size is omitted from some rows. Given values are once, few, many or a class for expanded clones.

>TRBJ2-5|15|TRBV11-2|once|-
CASSRQVTAEETQYF
TGTGCCAGCAGCCGGCAAGTGACAGCCGAGGAGACCCAGTACTTC
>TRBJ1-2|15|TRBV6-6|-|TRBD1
CASSYRDRGDYGYTF
TGTGCCAGCAGTTACCGGGACAGGGGGGACTATGGCTACACCTTC
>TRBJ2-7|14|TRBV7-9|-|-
CASSLEESRFEQYF
TGTGCCAGCAGCTTAGAGGAAAGTCGGTTCGAGCAGTACTTC
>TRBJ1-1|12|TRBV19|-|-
CASSIIGGEAFF
TGTGCCAGTAGTATAATAGGCGGTGAAGCTTTCTTT
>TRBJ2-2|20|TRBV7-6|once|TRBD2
CASSLIVLAGDLASTGELFF
TGTGCCAGCAGCTTAATAGTTCTAGCGGGTGACTTGGCATCCACCGGGGAGCTGTTTTTT
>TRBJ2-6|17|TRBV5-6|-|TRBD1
CASSSPTGSSGANVLTF
TGTGCCAGCAGCTCGCCGACAGGGAGCTCTGGGGCCAACGTCCTGACTTTC
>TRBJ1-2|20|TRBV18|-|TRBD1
CASSPYKGGGSWKPNYGYTF
TGTGCCAGCTCACCGTATAAAGGGGGCGGATCATGGAAGCCCAACTATGGCTACACCTTC
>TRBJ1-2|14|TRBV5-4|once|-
CASSLRRPHYGYTF
TGTGCCAGCAGCTTGAGAAGGCCCCACTATGGCTACACCTTC
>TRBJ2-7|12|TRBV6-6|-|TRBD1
CASSPGQRTEYF
TGTGCCAGCAGCCCGGGACAGAGAACAGAGTACTTC
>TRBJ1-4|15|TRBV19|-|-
CASSRAQGRKEKLFF
TGTGCCAGTAGTCGCGCACAGGGACGGAAAGAAAAACTGTTTTTT
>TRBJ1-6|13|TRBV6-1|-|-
CASMTDYNSPLHF
TGTGCCAGCATGACAGATTATAATTCACCCCTCCACTTT
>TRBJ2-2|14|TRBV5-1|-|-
CASSPGHNTGELFF
TGCGCCAGCAGCCCCGGACACAACACCGGGGAGCTGTTTTTT
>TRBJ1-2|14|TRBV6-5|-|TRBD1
CASTWTGDAYGYTF
TGTGCCAGCACTTGGACAGGGGATGCCTATGGCTACACCTTC
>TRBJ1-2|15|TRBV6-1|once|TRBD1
CASSLTSTGVYGYTF
TGTGCCAGCAGTCTCACCTCGACAGGGGTCTATGGCTACACCTTC
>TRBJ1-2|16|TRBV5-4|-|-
CASSSHLSGQGYGYTF
TGTGCCAGCAGCTCTCATCTCTCAGGGCAGGGCTATGGCTACACCTTC
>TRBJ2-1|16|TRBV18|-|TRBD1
CASSASTGGSYNEQFF
TGTGCCAGCTCAGCTAGTACAGGGGGCTCCTACAATGAGCAGTTCTTC
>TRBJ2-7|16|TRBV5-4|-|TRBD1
CASSLVGTGFLYEQYF
TGTGCCAGCAGCTTGGTGGGGACAGGGTTTCTCTACGAGCAGTACTTC
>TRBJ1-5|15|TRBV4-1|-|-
CASSQPGRGNQPQHF
TGCGCCAGCAGCCAACCCGGACGGGGCAATCAGCCCCAGCATTTT
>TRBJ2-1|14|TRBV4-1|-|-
CASSLQESHNEQFF
TGCGCCAGCAGCCTACAGGAATCCCACAATGAGCAGTTCTTC
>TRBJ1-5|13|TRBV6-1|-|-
CASSRQLNQPQHF
TGTGCCAGCAGTCGACAGCTCAATCAGCCCCAGCATTTT
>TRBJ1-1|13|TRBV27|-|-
CASELVPNTEAFF
TGTGCCAGCGAACTCGTTCCGAACACTGAAGCTTTCTTT
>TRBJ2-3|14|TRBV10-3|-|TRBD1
CAISGGQGPDTQYF
TGTGCCATCAGCGGTGGACAGGGACCAGATACGCAGTATTTT
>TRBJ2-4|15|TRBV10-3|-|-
CAIWDGGLAKNIQYF
TGTGCCATCTGGGATGGGGGTTTGGCCAAAAACATTCAGTACTTC
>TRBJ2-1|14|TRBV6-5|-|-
CASSYSGFSSEQFF
TGTGCCAGCAGTTACTCGGGCTTCTCTAGTGAGCAGTTCTTC
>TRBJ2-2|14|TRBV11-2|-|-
CASSLEAGTGELFF
TGTGCCAGCAGCTTAGAAGCAGGGACCGGGGAGCTGTTTTTT
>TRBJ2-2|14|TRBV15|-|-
CATSRDLDTGELFF
TGTGCCACCAGCAGAGACCTAGACACCGGGGAGCTGTTTTTT
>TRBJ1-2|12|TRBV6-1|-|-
CASSEIQYGYTF
TGTGCCAGCAGCGAAATACAGTATGGCTACACCTTC
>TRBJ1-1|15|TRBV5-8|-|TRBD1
CASSRRGSKNTEAFF
TGTGCCAGCAGCCGCAGGGGGTCAAAGAACACTGAAGCTTTCTTT
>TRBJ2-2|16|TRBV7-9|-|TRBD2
CASREERGGVTGELFF
TGTGCCAGCAGAGAGGAGCGGGGTGGCGTCACCGGGGAGCTGTTTTTT
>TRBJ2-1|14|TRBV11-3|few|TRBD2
CASSLGLAGGEQFF
TGTGCCAGCAGCTTAGGCCTAGCGGGAGGGGAGCAGTTCTTC
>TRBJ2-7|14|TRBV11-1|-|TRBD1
CASSPGQGPYEQYF
TGTGCCAGCAGCCCCGGACAGGGACCCTACGAGCAGTACTTC
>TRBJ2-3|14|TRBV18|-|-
CASSPPGSKDTQYF
TGTGCCAGCTCACCACCGGGTTCGAAAGATACGCAGTATTTT
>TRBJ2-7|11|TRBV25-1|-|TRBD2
CASSESGGLYF
TGTGCCAGCAGTGAATCGGGGGGGCTCTACTTC
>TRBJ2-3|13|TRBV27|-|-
CASSLYATDTQYF
TGTGCCAGCAGCCTCTACGCCACAGATACGCAGTATTTT
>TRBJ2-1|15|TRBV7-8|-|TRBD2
CASSLGLAGVDEQFF
TGTGCCAGCAGCTTGGGACTAGCGGGAGTCGATGAGCAGTTCTTC